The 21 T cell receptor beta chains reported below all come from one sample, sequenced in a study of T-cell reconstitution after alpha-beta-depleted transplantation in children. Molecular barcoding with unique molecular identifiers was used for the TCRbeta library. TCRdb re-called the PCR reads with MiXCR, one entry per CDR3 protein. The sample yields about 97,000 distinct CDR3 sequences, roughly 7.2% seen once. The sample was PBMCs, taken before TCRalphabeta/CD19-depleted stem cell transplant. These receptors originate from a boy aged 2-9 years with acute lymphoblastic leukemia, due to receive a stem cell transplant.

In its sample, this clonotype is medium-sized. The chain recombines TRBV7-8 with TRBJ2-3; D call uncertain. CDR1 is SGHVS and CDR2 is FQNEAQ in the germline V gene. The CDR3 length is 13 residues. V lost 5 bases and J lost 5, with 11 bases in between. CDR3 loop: CASSPTDEDTQYF. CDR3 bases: TGTGCCAGCAGCCCCACCGACGAAGATACGCAGTATTTT. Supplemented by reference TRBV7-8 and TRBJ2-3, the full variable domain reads GAGVSQSPRYKVAKRGQDVALRCDPISGHVSLFWYQQALGQGPEFLTYFQNEAQLDKSGLPSDRFFAERPEGSVSTLKIQRTQQEDSAVYLCASSPTDEDTQYFGPGTRLTVL.

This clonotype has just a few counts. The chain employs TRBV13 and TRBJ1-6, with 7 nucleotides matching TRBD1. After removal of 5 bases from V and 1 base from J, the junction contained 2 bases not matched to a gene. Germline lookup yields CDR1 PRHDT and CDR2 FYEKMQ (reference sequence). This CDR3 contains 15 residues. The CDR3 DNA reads TGTGCCAGCAGCCTACAGGGGTCCTATAATTCACCCCTCCACTTT. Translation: CASSLQGSYNSPLHF.

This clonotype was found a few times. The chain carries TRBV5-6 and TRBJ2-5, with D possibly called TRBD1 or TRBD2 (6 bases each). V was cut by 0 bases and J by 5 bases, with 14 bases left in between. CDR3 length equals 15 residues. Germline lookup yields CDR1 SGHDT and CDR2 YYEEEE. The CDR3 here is CASSLAKGGGETQYF. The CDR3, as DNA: TGTGCCAGCAGCTTGGCCAAGGGGGGCGGGGAGACCCAGTACTTC.

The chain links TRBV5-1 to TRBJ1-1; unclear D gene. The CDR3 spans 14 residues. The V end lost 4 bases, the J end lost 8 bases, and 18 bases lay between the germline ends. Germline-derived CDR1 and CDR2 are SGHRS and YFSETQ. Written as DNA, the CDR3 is TGCGCCAGCAGCCCGGACTCATCCTCCACAGAAGCTTTCTTT. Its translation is CASSPDSSSTEAFF.

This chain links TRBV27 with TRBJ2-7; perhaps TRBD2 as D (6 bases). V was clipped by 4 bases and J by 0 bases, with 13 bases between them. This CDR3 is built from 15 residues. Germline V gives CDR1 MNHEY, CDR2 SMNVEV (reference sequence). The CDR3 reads CASSYRDLSSYEQYF. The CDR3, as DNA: TGTGCCAGCAGTTACCGGGACTTGAGCTCCTACGAGCAGTACTTC.

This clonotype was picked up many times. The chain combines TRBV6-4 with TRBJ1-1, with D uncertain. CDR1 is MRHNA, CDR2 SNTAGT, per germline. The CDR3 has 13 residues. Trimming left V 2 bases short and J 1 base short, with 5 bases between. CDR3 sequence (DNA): TGTGCCAGCAGTGACCGGGAGAACACTGAAGCTTTCTTT. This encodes CASSDRENTEAFF.

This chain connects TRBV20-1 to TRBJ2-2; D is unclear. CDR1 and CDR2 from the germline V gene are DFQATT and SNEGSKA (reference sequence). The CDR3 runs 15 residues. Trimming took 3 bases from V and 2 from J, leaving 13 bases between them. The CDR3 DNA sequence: TGCAGTGCTAGTCTCCCTACTCCAAACACCGGGGAGCTGTTTTTT. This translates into CSASLPTPNTGELFF.

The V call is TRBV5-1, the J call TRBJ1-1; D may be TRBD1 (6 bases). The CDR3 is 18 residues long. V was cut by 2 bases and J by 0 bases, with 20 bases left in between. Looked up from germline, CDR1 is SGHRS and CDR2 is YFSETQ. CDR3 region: CASSFDYRARGLNTEAFF. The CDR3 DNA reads TGCGCCAGCAGCTTTGATTATAGGGCCAGGGGCTTGAACACTGAAGCTTTCTTT.

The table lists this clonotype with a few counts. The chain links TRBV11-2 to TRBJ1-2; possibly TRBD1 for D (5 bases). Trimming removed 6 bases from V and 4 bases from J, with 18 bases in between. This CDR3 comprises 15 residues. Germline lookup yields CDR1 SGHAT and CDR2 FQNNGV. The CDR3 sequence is CASSNPTGEPYGYTF. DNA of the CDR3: TGTGCCAGCAGTAACCCCACAGGAGAACCCTATGGCTACACCTTC.

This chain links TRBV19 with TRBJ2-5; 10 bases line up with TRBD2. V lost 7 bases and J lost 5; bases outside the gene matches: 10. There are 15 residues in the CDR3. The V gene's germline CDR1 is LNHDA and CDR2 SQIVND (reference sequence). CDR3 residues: CASTPSGGPWETQYF. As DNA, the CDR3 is TGTGCCAGTACCCCTAGCGGGGGACCGTGGGAGACCCAGTACTTC.

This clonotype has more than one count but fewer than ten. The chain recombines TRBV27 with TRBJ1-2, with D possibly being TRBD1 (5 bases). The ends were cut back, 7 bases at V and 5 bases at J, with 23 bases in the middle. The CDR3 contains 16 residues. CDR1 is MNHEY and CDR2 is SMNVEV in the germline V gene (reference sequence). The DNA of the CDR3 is TGTGCCAGCAAAACGACGGGGGACTGGAGGAGTTATGGCTACACCTTC. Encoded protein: CASKTTGDWRSYGYTF.

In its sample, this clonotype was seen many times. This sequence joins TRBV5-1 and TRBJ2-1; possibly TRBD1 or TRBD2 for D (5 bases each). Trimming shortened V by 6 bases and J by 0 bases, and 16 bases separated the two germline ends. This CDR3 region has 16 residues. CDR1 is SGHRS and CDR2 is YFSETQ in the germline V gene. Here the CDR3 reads CASTWDAGGSYNEQFF. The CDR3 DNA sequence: TGCGCCAGCACCTGGGATGCTGGGGGCTCCTACAATGAGCAGTTCTTC.

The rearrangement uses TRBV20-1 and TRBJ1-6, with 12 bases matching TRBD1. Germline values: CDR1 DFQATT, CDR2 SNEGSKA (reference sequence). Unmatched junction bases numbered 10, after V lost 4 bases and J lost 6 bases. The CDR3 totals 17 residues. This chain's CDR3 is CSATGTGGILLNSPLHF. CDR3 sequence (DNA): TGCAGTGCTACCGGGACAGGGGGCATACTACTTAATTCACCCCTCCACTTT.

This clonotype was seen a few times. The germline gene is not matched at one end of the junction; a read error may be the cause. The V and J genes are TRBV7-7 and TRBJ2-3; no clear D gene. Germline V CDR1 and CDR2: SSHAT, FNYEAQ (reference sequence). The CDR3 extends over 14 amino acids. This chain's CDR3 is CASSPGRSGDTQYF. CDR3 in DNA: TGTGCTAGCAGCCCCGGACGGTCTGGTGATACGCAGTATTTT. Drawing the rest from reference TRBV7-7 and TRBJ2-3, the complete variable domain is GAGVSQSPRYKVTKRGQDVTLRCDPISSHATLYWYQQALGQGPEFLTYFNYEAQPDKSGLPSDRFSAERPEGSISTLTIQRTEQRDSAMYRCASSPGRSGDTQYFGPGTRLTVL.

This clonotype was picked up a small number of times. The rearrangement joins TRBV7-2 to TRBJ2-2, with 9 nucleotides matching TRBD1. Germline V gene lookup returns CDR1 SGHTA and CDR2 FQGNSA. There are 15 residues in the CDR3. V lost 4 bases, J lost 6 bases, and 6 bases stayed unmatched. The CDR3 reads CASSSFRDRAGELFF. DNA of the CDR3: TGTGCCAGCAGCTCCTTCCGGGACAGGGCCGGGGAGCTGTTTTTT. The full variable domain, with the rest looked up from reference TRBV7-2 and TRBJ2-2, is GAGVSQSPSNKVTEKGKDVELRCDPISGHTALYWYRQSLGQGLEFLIYFQGNSAPDKSGLPSDRFSAERTGGSVSTLTIQRTQQEDSAVYLCASSSFRDRAGELFFGEGSRLTVL.

The CDR3 spells CASSYDRGGTKNIQYF. The CDR3 bases are TGTGCCAGCAGTTACGACAGGGGAGGAACCAAAAACATTCAGTACTTC. The chain couples TRBV12-3 or TRBV12-4 to TRBJ2-4; TRBD1 agrees at 8 bases. The V and J ends lost 4 bases and 2 bases, in that order; junction bases with no gene match: 7. This CDR3 has 16 amino acids.

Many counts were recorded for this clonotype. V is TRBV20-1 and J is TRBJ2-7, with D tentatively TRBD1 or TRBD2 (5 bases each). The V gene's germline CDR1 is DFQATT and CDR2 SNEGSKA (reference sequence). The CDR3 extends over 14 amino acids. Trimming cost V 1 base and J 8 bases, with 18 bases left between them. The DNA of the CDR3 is TGCAGTGCTAGAGGGACTCAACAGGCTCTGCAGCAGTACTTC. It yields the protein CSARGTQQALQQYF.

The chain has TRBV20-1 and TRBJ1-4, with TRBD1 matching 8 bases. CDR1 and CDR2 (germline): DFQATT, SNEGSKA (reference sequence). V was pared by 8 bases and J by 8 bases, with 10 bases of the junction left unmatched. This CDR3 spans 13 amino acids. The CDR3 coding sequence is TGCAGTCACCTGGACAGGGTAAAAGAAAAACTGTTTTTT. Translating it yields CSHLDRVKEKLFF.

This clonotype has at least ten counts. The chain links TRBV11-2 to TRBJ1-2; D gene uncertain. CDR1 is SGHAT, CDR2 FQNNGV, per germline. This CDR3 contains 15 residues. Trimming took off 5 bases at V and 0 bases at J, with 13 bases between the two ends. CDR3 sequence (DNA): TGTGCCAGCAGCAAGCCGGGTGGATCTAACTATGGCTACACCTTC. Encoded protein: CASSKPGGSNYGYTF.

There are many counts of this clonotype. In nucleotides, the CDR3 is TGTGCCAGCAGCGGCGGTAATGGCTACACCTTC. Protein product: CASSGGNGYTF. The chain combines TRBV7-2 with TRBJ1-2, with D unresolved. CDR3 length equals 11 residues. Trimming took off 5 bases at V and 6 bases at J, with 7 bases between the two ends. Germline V gives CDR1 SGHTA, CDR2 FQGNSA.

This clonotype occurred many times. CDR3 nucleotide sequence: TGTGCCAGCAGCTTCGAGGGCCTCCCCAACAATGAGCAGTTCTTC. Protein: CASSFEGLPNNEQFF. V gene TRBV11-2 combines with J gene TRBJ2-1, with D possibly matching TRBD2 (5 bases). Germline V gives CDR1 SGHAT, CDR2 FQNNGV. The V gene lost 3 bases and the J gene lost 5 bases, with 14 bases spanning the gap. This CDR3 is built from 15 residues. Full variable domain (rest looked up from reference TRBV11-2 and TRBJ2-1): EAGVAQSPRYKIIEKRQSVAFWCNPISGHATLYWYQQILGQGPKLLIQFQNNGVVDDSQLPKDRFSAERLKGVDSTLKIQPAKLEDSAVYLCASSFEGLPNNEQFFGPGTRLTVL.